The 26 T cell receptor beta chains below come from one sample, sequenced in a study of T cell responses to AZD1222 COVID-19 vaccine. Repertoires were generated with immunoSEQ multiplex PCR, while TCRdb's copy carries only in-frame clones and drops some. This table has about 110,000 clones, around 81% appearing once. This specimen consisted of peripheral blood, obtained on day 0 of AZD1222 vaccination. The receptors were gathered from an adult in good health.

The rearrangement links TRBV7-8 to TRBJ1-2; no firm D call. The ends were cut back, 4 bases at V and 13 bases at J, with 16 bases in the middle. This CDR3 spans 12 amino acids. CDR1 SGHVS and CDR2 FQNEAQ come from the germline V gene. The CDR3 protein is CASSSRGLNSTF. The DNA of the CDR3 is TGTGCCAGCAGCTCCCGGGGTCTTAACTCCACCTTC. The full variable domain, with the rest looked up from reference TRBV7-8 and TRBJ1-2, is GAGVSQSPRYKVAKRGQDVALRCDPISGHVSLFWYQQALGQGPEFLTYFQNEAQLDKSGLPSDRFFAERPEGSVSTLKIQRTQQEDSAVYLCASSSRGLNSTFGSGTRLTVV.

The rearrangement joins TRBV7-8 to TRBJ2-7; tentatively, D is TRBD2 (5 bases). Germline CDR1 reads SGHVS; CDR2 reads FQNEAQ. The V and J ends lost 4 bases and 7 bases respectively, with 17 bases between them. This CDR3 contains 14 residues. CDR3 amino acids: CASSSQVLSGEQYF. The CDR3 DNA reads TGTGCCAGCAGCTCTCAAGTTCTGTCGGGGGAGCAGTACTTC.

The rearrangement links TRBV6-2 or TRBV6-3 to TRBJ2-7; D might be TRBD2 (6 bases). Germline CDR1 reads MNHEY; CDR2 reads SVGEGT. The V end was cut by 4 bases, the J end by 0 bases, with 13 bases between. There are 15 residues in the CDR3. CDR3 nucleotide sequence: TGTGCCAGCAGTTCTCCGAGGGAGGTCTCCTACGAGCAGTACTTC. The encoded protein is CASSSPREVSYEQYF.

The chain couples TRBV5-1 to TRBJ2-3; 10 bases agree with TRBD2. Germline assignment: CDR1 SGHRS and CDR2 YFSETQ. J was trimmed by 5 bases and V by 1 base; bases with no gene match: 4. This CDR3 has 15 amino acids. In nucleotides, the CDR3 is TGCGCCAGCAGCTTGACTAGCGGGGTGGTAGATACGCAGTATTTT. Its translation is CASSLTSGVVDTQYF.

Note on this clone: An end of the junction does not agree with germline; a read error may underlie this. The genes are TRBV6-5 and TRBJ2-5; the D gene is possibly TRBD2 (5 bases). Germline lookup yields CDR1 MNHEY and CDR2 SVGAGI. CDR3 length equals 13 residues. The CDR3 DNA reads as TGTGCCAGCAGCGGGAACTTCCAAGGGACCCAGTACTTC. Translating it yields CASSGNFQGTQYF.

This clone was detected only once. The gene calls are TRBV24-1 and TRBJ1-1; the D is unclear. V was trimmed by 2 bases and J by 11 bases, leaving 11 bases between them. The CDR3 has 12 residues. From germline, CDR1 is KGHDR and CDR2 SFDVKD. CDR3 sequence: CATSDWGDNAFF. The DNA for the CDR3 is TGTGCCACCAGTGATTGGGGTGATAACGCTTTCTTT.

CDR3 coding DNA: TGTGCCAGCAGCTTACAGGGGTTAGTCTATGGCTACACCTTC. Translating it yields CASSLQGLVYGYTF. This chain joins TRBV7-9 and TRBJ1-2; maybe TRBD1 (6 bases). The V gene lost 2 bases and the J gene lost 4 bases, with 11 bases spanning the gap. This CDR3 has 14 residues. Per the germline V gene, CDR1 is SEHNR and CDR2 is FQNEAQ (reference sequence).

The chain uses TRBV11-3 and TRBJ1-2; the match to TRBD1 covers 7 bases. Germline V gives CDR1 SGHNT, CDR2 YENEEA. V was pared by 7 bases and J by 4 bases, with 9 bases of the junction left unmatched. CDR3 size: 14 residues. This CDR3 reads CASKGQTAGYGYTF. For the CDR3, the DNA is TGTGCCAGCAAGGGACAGACAGCAGGCTATGGCTACACCTTC.

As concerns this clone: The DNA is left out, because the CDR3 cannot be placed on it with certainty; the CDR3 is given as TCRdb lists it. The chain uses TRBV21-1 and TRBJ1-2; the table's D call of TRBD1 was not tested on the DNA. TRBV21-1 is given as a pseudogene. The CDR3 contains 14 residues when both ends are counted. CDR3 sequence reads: CASSKVGPGSGYTF.

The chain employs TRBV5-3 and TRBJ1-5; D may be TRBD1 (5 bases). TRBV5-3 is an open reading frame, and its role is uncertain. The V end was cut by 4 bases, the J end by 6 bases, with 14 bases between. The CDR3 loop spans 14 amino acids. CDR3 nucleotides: TGTGCCAGAAGCGGAGGGGAGGGCAGTCAGCCCCAGCATTTT. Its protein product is CARSGGEGSQPQHF.

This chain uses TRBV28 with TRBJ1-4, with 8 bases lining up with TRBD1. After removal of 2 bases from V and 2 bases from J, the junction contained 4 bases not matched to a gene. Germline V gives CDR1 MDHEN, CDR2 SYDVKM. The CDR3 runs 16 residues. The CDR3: CASSLPGGLTNEKLFF. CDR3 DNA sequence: TGTGCCAGCAGTTTACCAGGGGGCTTGACTAATGAAAAACTGTTTTTT.

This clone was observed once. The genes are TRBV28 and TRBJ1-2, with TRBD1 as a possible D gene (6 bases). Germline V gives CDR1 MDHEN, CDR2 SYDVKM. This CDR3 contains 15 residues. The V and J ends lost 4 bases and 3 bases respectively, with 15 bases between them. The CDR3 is CASSSPSGADYGYTF. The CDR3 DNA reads TGTGCCAGCAGTTCGCCTTCAGGGGCGGACTATGGCTACACCTTC.

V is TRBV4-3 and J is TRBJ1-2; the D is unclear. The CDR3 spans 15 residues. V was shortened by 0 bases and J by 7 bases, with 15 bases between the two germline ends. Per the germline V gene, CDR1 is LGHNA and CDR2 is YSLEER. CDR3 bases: TGCGCCAGCAGCCAAGATCTCCAGGCCTGGGGTGGCTACACCTTC. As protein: CASSQDLQAWGGYTF.

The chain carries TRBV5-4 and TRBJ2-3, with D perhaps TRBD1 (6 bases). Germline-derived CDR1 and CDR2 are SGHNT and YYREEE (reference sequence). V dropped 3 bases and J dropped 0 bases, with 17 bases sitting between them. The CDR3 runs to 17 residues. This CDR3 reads CASSSPGQRLSTDTQYF. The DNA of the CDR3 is TGTGCCAGCAGCTCCCCCGGACAGCGGCTTAGCACAGATACGCAGTATTTT. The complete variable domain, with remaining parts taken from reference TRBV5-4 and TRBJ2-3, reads ETGVTQSPTHLIKTRGQQVTLRCSSQSGHNTVSWYQQALGQGPQFIFQYYREEENGRGNFPPRFSGLQFPNYSSELNVNALELDDSALYLCASSSPGQRLSTDTQYFGPGTRLTVL.

The DNA of the CDR3 is TGTGCCAGCAGCTTCGCGGGCTCTGGAAACACCATATATTTT. The encoded protein is CASSFAGSGNTIYF. This chain links TRBV7-8 with TRBJ1-3; no clear D gene. This CDR3 comprises 14 residues. With 3 bases removed from V and 0 bases from J, the gap between germline ends came to 6 bases. Germline loops: CDR1 SGHVS, CDR2 FQNEAQ.

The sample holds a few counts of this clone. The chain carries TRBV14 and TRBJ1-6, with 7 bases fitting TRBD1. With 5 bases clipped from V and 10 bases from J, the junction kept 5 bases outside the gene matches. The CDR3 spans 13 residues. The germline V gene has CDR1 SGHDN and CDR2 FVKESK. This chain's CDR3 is CASSSQGGSPLHF. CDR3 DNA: TGTGCCAGCAGCAGTCAGGGGGGCTCACCCCTCCACTTT. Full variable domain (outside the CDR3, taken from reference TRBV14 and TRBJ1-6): EAGVTQFPSHSVIEKGQTVTLRCDPISGHDNLYWYRRVMGKEIKFLLHFVKESKQDESGMPNNRFLAERTGGTYSTLKVQPAELEDSGVYFCASSSQGGSPLHFGNGTRLTVT.

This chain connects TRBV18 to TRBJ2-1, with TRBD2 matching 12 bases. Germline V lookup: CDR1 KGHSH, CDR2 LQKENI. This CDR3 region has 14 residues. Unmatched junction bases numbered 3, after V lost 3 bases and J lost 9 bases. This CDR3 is CASSPKTSGGEQFF. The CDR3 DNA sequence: TGTGCCAGCTCACCGAAGACTAGCGGGGGTGAGCAGTTCTTC.

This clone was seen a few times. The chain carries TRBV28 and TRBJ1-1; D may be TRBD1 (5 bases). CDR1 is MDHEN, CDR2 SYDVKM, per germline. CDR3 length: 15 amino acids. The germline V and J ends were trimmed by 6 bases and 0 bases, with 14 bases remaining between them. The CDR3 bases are TGTGCCAGCAGGGCGCCTCGGGGGGTGAACACTGAAGCTTTCTTT. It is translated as CASRAPRGVNTEAFF.

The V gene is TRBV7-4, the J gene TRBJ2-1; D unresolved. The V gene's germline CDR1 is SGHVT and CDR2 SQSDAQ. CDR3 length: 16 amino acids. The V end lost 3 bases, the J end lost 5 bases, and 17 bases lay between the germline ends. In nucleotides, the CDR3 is TGTGCCAGCAGCTTGGTGGGTCGACTTGCGGACAATGAGCAGTTCTTC. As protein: CASSLVGRLADNEQFF. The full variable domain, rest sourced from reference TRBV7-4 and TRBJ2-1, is GAGVSQSPRYKVAKRGRDVALRCDSISGHVTLYWYRQTLGQGSEVLTYSQSDAQRDKSGRPSGRFSAERPERSVSTLKIQRTEQGDSAVYLCASSLVGRLADNEQFFGPGTRLTVL.

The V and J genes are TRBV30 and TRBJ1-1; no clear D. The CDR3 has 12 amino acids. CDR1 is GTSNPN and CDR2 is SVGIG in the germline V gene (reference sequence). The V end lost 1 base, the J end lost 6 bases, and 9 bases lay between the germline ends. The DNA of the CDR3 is TGTGCCTGGAGTGCTAGAGGGTCTGAAGCTTTCTTT. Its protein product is CAWSARGSEAFF.

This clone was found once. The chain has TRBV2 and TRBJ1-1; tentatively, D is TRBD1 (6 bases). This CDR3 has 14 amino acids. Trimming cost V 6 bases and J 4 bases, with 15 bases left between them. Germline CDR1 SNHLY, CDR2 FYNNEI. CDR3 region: CASSPPTGPTEAFF. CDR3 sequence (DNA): TGTGCCAGCAGCCCCCCCACAGGGCCCACTGAAGCTTTCTTT.

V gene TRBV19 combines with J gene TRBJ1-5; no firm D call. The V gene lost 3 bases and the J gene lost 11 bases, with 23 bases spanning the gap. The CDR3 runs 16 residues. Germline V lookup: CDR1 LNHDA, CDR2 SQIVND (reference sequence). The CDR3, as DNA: TGTGCCAGTAGTATGCTGGGCGGTCAAGGAGGGTGGACCCAGCATTTT. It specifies CASSMLGGQGGWTQHF.

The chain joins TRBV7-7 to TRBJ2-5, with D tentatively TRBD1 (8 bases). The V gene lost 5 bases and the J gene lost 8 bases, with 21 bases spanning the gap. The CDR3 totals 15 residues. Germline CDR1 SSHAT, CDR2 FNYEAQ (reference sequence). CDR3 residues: CASSSVSSGQGTQYF. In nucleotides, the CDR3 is TGTGCCAGCAGCAGCGTCTCTAGCGGACAGGGAACCCAGTACTTC.

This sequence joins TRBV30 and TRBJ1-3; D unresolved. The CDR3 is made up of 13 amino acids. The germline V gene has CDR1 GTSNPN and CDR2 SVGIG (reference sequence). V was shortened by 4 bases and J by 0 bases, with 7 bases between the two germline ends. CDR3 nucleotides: TGTGCCTGGATGCCCGCCTCTGGAAACACCATATATTTT. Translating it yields CAWMPASGNTIYF.

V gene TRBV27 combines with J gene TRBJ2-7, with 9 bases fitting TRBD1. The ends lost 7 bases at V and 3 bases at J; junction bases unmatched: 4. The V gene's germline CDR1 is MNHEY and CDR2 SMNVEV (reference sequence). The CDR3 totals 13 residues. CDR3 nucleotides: TGTGCCAGCAAAGGGACAGGGATCTACGAGCAGTACTTC. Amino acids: CASKGTGIYEQYF.

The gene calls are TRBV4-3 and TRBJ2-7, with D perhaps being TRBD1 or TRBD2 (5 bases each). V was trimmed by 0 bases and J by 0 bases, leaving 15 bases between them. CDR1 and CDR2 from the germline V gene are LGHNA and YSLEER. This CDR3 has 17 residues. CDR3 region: CASSQDLVGESSYEQYF. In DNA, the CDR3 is TGCGCCAGCAGCCAAGATTTGGTGGGGGAAAGCTCCTACGAGCAGTACTTC.